This is a list of T cell receptor beta chains from one sample in a study of blood T cell repertoires in COVID-19. TCRdb keeps only in-frame clones here, not all; method: immunoSEQ multiplex PCR. This table holds 200,000 to 250,000 clones, 87% found once. The sample taken for sequencing was PBMCs or T cells enriched from blood (not recorded which). All receptors come from a woman aged 25 to 39 with acute COVID-19. The conserved cysteine and the conserved F or W are not part of the CDR3 here. Clone size is stated in some rows and not others, as once, few, many or a class when expanded.

j_call v_call clone_size cdr3_aa
TRBJ2-7 TRBV6-5 once ASSYSSGRFSYEQY
TRBJ1-6 TRBV6-5 . ASTDYRGYNSPLH
TRBJ2-7 TRBV7-9 few ASSLGGGEQY
TRBJ1-6 TRBV18 . ASSHGDNSPLH
TRBJ2-2 TRBV4-1 . ASSQLSGQKNGELF
TRBJ2-1 TRBV3-1/TRBV3-2 . ASSQDLGGGTVEQF
TRBJ1-4 TRBV11-3 . ASSLGVDRKLF
TRBJ2-6 TRBV13 once ASSRQSTARANVLT
TRBJ2-2 TRBV10-3 . AFEAGPGELF
TRBJ1-5 TRBV27 . ASSFEGRNQPQH